This T cell receptor beta chain comes out of a study of cytomegalovirus exposure and HLA in healthy donors. Study-level points and caveats: Compared with the approximately 680-donor mean, an Asian-associated ancestry cluster reportedly had fewer N-insertions, according to a later analysis. Across all donors, roughly uniform sequencing depth was an assumption of the presence/absence analyses.

With regard to this clone: What it binds is not known.

A multiplex PCR was run with 60 Vbeta primers and 13 Jbeta primers. Per the authors' pipeline: Roughly 11 million shared chains were among approximately 80 million unique TCR beta chains counted in a later analysis. Using immunoSEQ multiplex PCR, the repertoire was profiled, and TCRdb retains in-frame clones only, with some absent. From that table come the V and J calls and clone size; the DNA was used to work out D and trimming. Among about 140,000 clones listed, 70% to 85% were seen once. The CDR3 loop spans 13 amino acids. V was shortened by 7 bases and J by 9 bases, with 18 bases between the two germline ends. From germline, CDR1 is LNHDA and CDR2 SQIVND (reference sequence).

The source is a woman in her thirties or forties in good health and CMV-seronegative. The genes are TRBV19 and TRBJ1-2; maybe TRBD1 (6 bases). The source material was PBMCs. CDR3 in DNA: TGTGCCAGTACCCCTACTCCAGGGGTGAGCTACACCTTC. As protein: CASTPTPGVSYTF.